This T cell receptor (beta chain) was captured by sequencing in a study of blood T cell repertoires in COVID-19. Sequenced by immunoSEQ multiplex PCR; TCRdb stores in-frame clones only, minus some. The table has 90,000 to 130,000 clones, 82% seen once. The source of this sequence is a man aged 65 to 85 with acute or convalescent COVID-19. Specimen: peripheral blood.

This chain's CDR3 is CAISEVGNTGELFF. CDR3 in DNA: TGTGCCATCAGTGAAGTCGGTAACACCGGGGAGCTGTTTTTT. This rearrangement joins TRBV10-3 to TRBJ2-2; D gene ambiguous. The V and J ends lost 3 bases and 2 bases respectively, with 7 bases between them. The CDR3 sequence is 14 residues long. CDR1 is ENHRY and CDR2 is SYGVKD in the germline V gene.